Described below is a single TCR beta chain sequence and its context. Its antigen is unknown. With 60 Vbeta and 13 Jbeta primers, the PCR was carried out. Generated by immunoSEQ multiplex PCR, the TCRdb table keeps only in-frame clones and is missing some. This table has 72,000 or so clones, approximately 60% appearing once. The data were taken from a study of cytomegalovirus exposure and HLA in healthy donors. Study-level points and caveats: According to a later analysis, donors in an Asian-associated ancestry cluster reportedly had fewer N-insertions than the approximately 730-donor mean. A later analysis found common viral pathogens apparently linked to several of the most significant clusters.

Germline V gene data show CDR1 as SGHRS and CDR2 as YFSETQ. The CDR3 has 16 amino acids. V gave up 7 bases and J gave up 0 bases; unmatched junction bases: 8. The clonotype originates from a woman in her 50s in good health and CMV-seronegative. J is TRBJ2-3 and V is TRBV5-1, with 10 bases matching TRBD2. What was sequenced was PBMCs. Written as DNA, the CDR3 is TGCGCCAGCTCCCCTTCGACTAGCGGGAGCACAGATACGCAGTATTTT. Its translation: CASSPSTSGSTDTQYF.